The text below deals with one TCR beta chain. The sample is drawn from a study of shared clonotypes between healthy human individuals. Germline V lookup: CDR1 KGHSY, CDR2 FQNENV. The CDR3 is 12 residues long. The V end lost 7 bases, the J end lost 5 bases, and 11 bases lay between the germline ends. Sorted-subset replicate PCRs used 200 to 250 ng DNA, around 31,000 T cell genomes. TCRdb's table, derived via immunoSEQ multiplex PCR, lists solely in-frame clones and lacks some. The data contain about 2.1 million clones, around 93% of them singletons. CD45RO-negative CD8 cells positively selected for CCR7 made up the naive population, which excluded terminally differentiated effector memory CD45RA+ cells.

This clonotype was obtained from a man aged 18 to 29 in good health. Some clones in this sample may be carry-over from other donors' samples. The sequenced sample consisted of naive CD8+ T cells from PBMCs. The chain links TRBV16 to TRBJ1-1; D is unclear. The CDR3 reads CASTPDGTEAFF. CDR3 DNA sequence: TGTGCCAGCACCCCTGACGGGACTGAAGCTTTCTTT.